This entry features one T cell receptor (beta chain) sequence. This receptor's antigen is unknown. This may arise from a read error, as a much more abundant clone is one base away. The library was made by multiplex PCR. The sequencer listed for this sample is Illumina HiSeq 2500. TCRbeta libraries were constructed through three rounds of nested PCR with primers (Table S4) according to protocols adapted from ARM-PCR. PCR products of 200-500 bp were gel-excised and purified with the QIAquick gel extraction kit before sequencing. In the authors' own workflow: Reads were cleaned with Trimmomatic, merged with FLASH into complete CDR3 sequences, and assigned to V(D)J germline segments with MiTCR. Clonal diversity was calculated as the inverse Simpson's index using VDJtools. Productive reads were defined as in-frame sequences without a premature stop codon. The public reads were reanalyzed by TCRdb: fastp trimming at Q25, MiXCR alignment, in-frame beta chains only. Duplicate CDR3 protein sequences are folded into a single record with the most common DNA and genes. The V and J calls were not made by the authors but by TCRdb's processing. This sample holds about 75,000 distinct CDR3 sequences; about two thirds were observed only once. The ten biggest clones cover about a quarter of the sample.

The CDR3 measures 15 amino acids from cysteine to phenylalanine. The sequence is cut down to CDR3 DNA, 45 bases in frame from base 1. CDR1 and CDR2, looked up from the germline V gene, are ENHRY and SYGVKD. Clipping removes 5 bases from V and 5 bases from J, with 8 as the unmatched junction base count. RNA was isolated from bulk, unsorted tissue, and RNA quality was assessed with a NanoDrop ND-1000 and an Agilent 2100. The normal lung samples consisted of distant non-tumor tissue collected more than 3 cm from the tumor edge. Donors were newly diagnosed lung cancer patients admitted for thoracic surgery in China between August and November 2014, without prior chemotherapy. Anyone who had undergone radiotherapy or chemotherapy before, or who had another cancer at the same time, was left out of the study. Pieces of surgical tissue measuring roughly 1-2.2 cm3 were kept in RNAlater solution and stored at -80 degrees C until use.

The sample originates from a study of tumor and adjacent non-tumor tissue in lung cancer (dated by TCRdb to about 2018). In the study overall: The cohort included about a dozen adenocarcinoma, a couple of squamous cell carcinoma and 1 small cell lung cancer patients. The approximately 15 enrolled patients, of whom around 10 were men and 5 were women, were aged 31 to 76 years and were diagnosed with TNM stage I to III disease. Sequencing generated a total of approximately 130,000,000 productive TCRbeta reads, averaging roughly 4.2 million reads per sample. The study compared bulk TCRbeta repertoires between lung tumor tissue and matched distant non-tumor lung tissue from fewer than 19 lung cancer patients. For each patient, one tumor sample and one normal lung sample were taken, giving approximately 29 paired specimens that underwent TCRbeta CDR3 sequencing. Paper-wide results and their limitations: TCR diversity (inverse Simpson) was significantly higher in tumor than in normal lung tissue (roughly 390 vs 170, P = 0.0075, Mann-Whitney U test). The top 100 clones accounted for a significantly larger cumulative portion of the repertoire in normal lung than in tumor tissue. Peripheral blood was not sequenced, so blood TCRbeta repertoires were not examined in the lung cancer patients of the study. The methods do not name the sequencing platform or mention unique molecular identifiers. Only around 15 patients were included in the cohort, and the need for larger samples and more detailed clinical data was noted by the authors. TCR diversity was significantly higher in younger patients, and greater tumor TCR diversity was associated with shorter overall survival and shorter disease-free survival.

This receptor chain uses TRBV10-3 and TRBJ2-1; 8 of the junction bases match TRBD1. Sequencing used distant non-tumor lung tissue. The receptor's source is a woman aged 45-59 years with non-small cell lung cancer. The CDR3 protein sequence reads: CAISQWTGHDNEQFF. At the DNA level, the sequence is TGTGCCATCAGTCAGTGGACAGGGCACGACAATGAGCAGTTCTTC.